This T cell receptor beta chain is drawn from a study of T cell repertoires in ileal Crohn's disease. Across the whole study: About half of patients got postoperative therapy: ten or so thiopurines, over 15 anti-TNF.

With respect to this clone: Its antigen is currently unknown.

Roughly 470 nanograms of biopsy DNA per sample underwent TCRB immunosequencing. Profiled with immunoSEQ multiplex PCR; TCRdb holds only in-frame clones, not every one. The profile shows approximately 10,000 clones, 79% of them singletons. Trimming cost V 3 bases and J 4 bases; bases outside gene matches: 7. The CDR3 runs 15 residues. Germline CDR1 is KGHSH and CDR2 is LQKENI. Sample time point: neoterminal ileum biopsy at postoperative endoscopy, about 6 months after surgery. Study results and caveats: All patients with clonality above 26.8% had endoscopic recurrence.

The clonotype was recovered from an adult with Crohn's disease. The chain recombines TRBV18 with TRBJ1-1, with 8 nucleotides matching TRBD1. Sequenced sample: ileal tissue. The CDR3 spells CASSPRTGMRTEAFF. The DNA of the CDR3 is TGTGCCAGCTCACCCCGGACAGGGATGCGCACTGAAGCTTTCTTT.